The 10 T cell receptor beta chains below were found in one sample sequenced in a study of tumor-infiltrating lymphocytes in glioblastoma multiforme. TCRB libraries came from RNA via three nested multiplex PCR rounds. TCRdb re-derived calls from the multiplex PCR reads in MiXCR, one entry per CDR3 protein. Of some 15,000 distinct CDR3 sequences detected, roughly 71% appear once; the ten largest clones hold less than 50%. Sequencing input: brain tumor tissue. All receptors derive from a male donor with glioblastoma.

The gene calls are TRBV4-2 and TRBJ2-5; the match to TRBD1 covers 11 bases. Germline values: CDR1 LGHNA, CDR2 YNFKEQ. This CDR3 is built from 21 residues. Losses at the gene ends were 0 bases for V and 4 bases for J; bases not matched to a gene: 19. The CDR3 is CASSQEKIGTGGSEGLETQYF. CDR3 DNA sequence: TGTGCCAGCAGCCAAGAGAAGATCGGGACAGGGGGATCGGAGGGGTTAGAGACCCAGTACTTC.

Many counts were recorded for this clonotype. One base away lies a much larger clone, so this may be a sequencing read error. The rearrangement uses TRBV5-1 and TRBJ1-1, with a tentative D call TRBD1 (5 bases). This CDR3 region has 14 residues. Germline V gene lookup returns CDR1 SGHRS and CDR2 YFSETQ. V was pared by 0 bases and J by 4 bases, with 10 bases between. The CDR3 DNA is TGCGCCAGCAGCTTGGAGGGGTGTAGCACTGAAGCTTTCTTT. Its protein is CASSLEGCSTEAFF.

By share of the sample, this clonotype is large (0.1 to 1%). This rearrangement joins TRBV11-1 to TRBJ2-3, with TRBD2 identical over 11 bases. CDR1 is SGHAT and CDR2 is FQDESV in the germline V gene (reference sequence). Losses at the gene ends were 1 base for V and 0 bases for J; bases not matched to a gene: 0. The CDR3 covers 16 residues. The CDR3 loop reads CASSLGLAGSTDTQYF. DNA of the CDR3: TGTGCCAGCAGCTTAGGACTAGCGGGGAGCACAGATACGCAGTATTTT. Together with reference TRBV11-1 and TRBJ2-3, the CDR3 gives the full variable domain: EAEVAQSPRYKITEKSQAVAFWCDPISGHATLYWYRQILGQGPELLVQFQDESVVDDSQLPKDRFSAERLKGVDSTLKIQPAELGDSAMYLCASSLGLAGSTDTQYFGPGTRLTVL.

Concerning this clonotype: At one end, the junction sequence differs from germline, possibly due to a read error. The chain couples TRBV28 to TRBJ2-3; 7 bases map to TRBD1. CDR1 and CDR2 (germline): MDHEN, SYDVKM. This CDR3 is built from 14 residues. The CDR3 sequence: CASRTGHGADTQYF. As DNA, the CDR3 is TGTGCCAGCAGGACAGGGCACGGCGCAGACACGCAGTATTTT.

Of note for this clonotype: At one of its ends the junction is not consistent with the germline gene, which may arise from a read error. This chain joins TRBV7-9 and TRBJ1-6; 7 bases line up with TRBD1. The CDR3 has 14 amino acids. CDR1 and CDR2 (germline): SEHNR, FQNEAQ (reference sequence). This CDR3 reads CTSSLRDSYSPLHF. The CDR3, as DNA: TGTACCAGCAGCTTAAGGGACAGTTATTCACCCCTCCACTTC.

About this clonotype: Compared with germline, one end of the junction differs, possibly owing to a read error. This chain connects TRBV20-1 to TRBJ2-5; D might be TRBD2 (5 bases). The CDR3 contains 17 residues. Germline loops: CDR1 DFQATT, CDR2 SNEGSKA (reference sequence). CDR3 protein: CSVRDSLVGPIQETQCF. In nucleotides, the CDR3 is TGCAGTGTTAGAGACTCACTAGTGGGCCCGATACAAGAGACCCAGTGCTTC.

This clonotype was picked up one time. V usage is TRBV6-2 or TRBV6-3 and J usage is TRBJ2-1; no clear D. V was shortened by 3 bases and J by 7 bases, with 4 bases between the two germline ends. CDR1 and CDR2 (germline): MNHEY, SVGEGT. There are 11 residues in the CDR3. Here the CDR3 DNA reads TGTGCCAGCAGTTATCGGAATGAGCAGTTCTTC. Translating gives CASSYRNEQFF.

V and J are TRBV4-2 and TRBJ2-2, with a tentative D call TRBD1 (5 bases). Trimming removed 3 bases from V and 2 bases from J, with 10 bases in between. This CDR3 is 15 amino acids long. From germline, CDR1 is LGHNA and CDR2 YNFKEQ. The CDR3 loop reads CASSQCDSNTGELFF. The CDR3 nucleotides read TGTGCCAGCAGCCAGTGTGACAGTAACACCGGGGAGCTGTTTTTT.

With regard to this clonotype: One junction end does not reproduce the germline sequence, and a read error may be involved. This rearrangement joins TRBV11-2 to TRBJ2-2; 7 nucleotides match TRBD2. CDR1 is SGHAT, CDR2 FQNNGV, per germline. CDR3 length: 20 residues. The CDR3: CASTPLFGQGLAVNTGELFF. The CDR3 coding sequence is TGTGCAAGCACCCCCTTATTCGGCCAAGGGCTAGCGGTGAACACCGGGGAGCTGTTTTTT.

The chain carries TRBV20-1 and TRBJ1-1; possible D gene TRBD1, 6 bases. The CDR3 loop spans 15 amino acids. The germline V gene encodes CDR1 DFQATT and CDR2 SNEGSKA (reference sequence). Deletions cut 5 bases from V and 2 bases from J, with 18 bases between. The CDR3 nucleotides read TGCAGTGCTCCCCATAGGTCAGGGACAAACACTGAAGCTTTCTTT. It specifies CSAPHRSGTNTEAFF.